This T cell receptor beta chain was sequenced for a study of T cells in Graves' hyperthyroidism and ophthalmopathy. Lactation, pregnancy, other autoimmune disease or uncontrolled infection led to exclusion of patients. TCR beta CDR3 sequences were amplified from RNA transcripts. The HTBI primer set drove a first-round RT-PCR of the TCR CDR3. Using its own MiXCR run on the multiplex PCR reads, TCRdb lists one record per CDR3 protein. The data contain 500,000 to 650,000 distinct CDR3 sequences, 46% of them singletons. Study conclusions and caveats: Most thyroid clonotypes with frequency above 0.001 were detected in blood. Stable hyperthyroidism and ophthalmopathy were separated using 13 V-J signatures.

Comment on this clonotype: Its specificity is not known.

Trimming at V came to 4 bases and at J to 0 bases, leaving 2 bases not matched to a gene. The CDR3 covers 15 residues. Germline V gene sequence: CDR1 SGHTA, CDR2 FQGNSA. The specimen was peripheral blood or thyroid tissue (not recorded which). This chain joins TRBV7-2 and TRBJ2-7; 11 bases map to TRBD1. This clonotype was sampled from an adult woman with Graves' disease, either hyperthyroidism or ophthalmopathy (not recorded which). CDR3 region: CASSWGQGGSYEQYF. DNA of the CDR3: TGTGCCAGCAGCTGGGGACAGGGGGGCTCCTACGAGCAGTACTTC.